One and the same sample provided the 27 T cell receptor beta chains below, sequenced in a study of Ad26.COV2.S vaccination and SARS-CoV-2 variants. Sequencing was performed with immunoSEQ multiplex PCR; in TCRdb, only in-frame clones are kept and a portion is missing. The top ten clones hold roughly 1.7% of a sample with over 450,000 clones, 80% to 90% of them seen once. Treatment noted: around 19 received Ad26.COV2.S at low or high dose, single or two shots; 5 received placebo; per-sample allocation not given. The samples date from day 63 after the first vaccine or placebo injection. The source material was peripheral blood, sampled in a trial of Ad26.COV2.S vaccine versus placebo. The receptor set was obtained from a person between 18 and 60 years old who received the Ad26.COV2.S COVID-19 vaccine or a placebo.

This clone was seen just once. The genes are TRBV5-6 and TRBJ1-2; D gene uncertain. This CDR3 contains 14 residues. CDR1 is SGHDT and CDR2 is YYEEEE in the germline V gene. V was clipped by 2 bases and J by 9 bases, with 17 bases between them. CDR3 sequence reads: CASSLQEGTNSYTF. CDR3 in DNA: TGTGCCAGCAGCTTACAAGAGGGAACAAACAGCTACACCTTC.

This chain connects TRBV11-2 to TRBJ2-7, with 7 positions matching TRBD1. Trimming took 5 bases from V and 3 from J; bases not matched to a gene: 10. The CDR3 is 15 amino acids. Germline assignment: CDR1 SGHAT and CDR2 FQNNGV. CDR3 amino acids: CASSKPGTASYEQYF. CDR3 DNA: TGTGCCAGCAGCAAACCCGGGACAGCCAGCTACGAGCAGTACTTC.

This sequence joins TRBV2 and TRBJ2-7; either TRBD1 or TRBD2 may fit D (5 bases each). The germline V gene encodes CDR1 SNHLY and CDR2 FYNNEI. CDR3 size: 15 residues. The V end was cut by 3 bases, the J end by 4 bases, with 16 bases between. CDR3 sequence (DNA): TGTGCCAGCAGTGAGGGTTGGGGGAGTTTGTACGAGCAGTACTTC. Translation: CASSEGWGSLYEQYF.

Here the CDR3 DNA reads TGCGCCAGCAGCTTCCGGCTGGCGGGGAACACTGAAGCTTTCTTT. This sequence encodes CASSFRLAGNTEAFF. The chain recombines TRBV5-1 with TRBJ1-1, with no clear D. Trimming left V 2 bases short and J 1 base short, with 12 bases between. Germline CDR1 is SGHRS and CDR2 is YFSETQ. This CDR3 spans 15 amino acids.

V usage is TRBV19 and J usage is TRBJ2-5; D could derive from TRBD1 or TRBD2 (5 bases each). The length of the CDR3 is 15 residues. V dropped 3 bases and J dropped 4 bases, with 15 bases sitting between them. Germline assignment: CDR1 LNHDA and CDR2 SQIVND (reference sequence). CDR3 region: CASSIRQGEAETQYF. The CDR3 nucleotides are TGTGCCAGTAGTATTCGGCAGGGAGAGGCAGAGACCCAGTACTTC.

This clone is a singleton in its sample. The rearrangement joins TRBV18 to TRBJ1-1; 8 nucleotides match TRBD1. V lost 3 bases, J lost 5 bases, and 5 bases stayed unmatched. The CDR3 is made up of 14 amino acids. Germline CDR1 reads KGHSH; CDR2 reads LQKENI. The CDR3 DNA is TGTGCCAGCTCACCTTCACAGGGGGGGACTGAAGCTTTCTTT. It yields the protein CASSPSQGGTEAFF. The whole variable domain, filled in from reference TRBV18 and TRBJ1-1, reads NAGVMQNPRHLVRRRGQEARLRCSPMKGHSHVYWYRQLPEEGLKFMVYLQKENIIDESGMPKERFSAEFPKEGPSILRIQQVVRGDSAAYFCASSPSQGGTEAFFGQGTRLTVV.

This clone occurred a few times. V and J are TRBV25-1 and TRBJ2-7; 8 bases are a match to TRBD1. J was trimmed by 0 bases and V by 4 bases; bases with no gene match: 11. The germline CDR1 and CDR2 sequences are MGHDK and SYGVNS. CDR3 length: 17 amino acids. Written as DNA, the CDR3 is TGTGCCAGCAGTGCTTCCGGGACAGGCCGGAGCTCCTACGAGCAGTACTTC. It yields the protein CASSASGTGRSSYEQYF.

This chain uses TRBV15 with TRBJ1-5; TRBD1 matches at 9 bases. The V gene's germline CDR1 is LNHNV and CDR2 YYDKDF (reference sequence). The V segment lost 3 bases and the J segment 6 bases; nucleotides outside the gene matches: 12. CDR3 length equals 17 residues. CDR3 protein: CATSSFGTGYNRQPQHF. DNA for the CDR3: TGTGCCACCAGCAGCTTCGGGACAGGGTATAATCGTCAGCCCCAGCATTTT.

This clone appeared a single time. This chain joins TRBV18 and TRBJ1-5; 7 nucleotides align to TRBD1. V lost 5 bases to trimming and J lost 6 bases; unmatched junction nucleotides: 13. Germline V gene lookup returns CDR1 KGHSH and CDR2 LQKENI. CDR3 size: 16 residues. CDR3: CASSDLETGSGQPQHF. In DNA, the CDR3 is TGTGCCAGCTCAGACCTGGAGACAGGGTCCGGTCAGCCCCAGCATTTT.

The V and J genes are TRBV7-2 and TRBJ2-2, with D possibly being TRBD1 or TRBD2 (6 bases each). The CDR3 extends over 15 amino acids. Trimming took off 7 bases at V and 5 bases at J, with 17 bases between the two ends. CDR1 is SGHTA and CDR2 is FQGNSA in the germline V gene. The CDR3 region is CASIEQGGRTGELFF. The CDR3 DNA follows: TGTGCCAGCATCGAACAGGGTGGGAGGACCGGGGAGCTGTTTTTT.

The chain employs TRBV15 and TRBJ1-4; D uncertain. Between the trimmed V and J ends, which lost 1 base and 6 bases, there was a span of 12 bases. This CDR3 region has 15 residues. CDR1 and CDR2 from the germline V gene are LNHNV and YYDKDF (reference sequence). CDR3 sequence: CATSRALGHYEKLFF. In nucleotides, the CDR3 is TGTGCCACCAGCAGAGCTTTGGGCCACTATGAAAAACTGTTTTTT.

The CDR3 region has the DNA TGTGCCAGCAGTTACTCCACGGTGCGCTCCTACAATGAGCAGTTCTTC. Translating gives CASSYSTVRSYNEQFF. The chain carries TRBV6-6 and TRBJ2-1; unclear D gene. This CDR3 spans 16 amino acids. Germline V gene sequence: CDR1 MNHNY, CDR2 SVGAGI (reference sequence). V lost 0 bases to trimming and J lost 0 bases, with 9 bases between them.

This clone appeared once. The genes are TRBV28 and TRBJ1-2, with D hard to call. The germline gives CDR1 MDHEN, CDR2 SYDVKM. Trimming cost V 3 bases and J 5 bases, with 7 bases left between them. CDR3 length: 12 residues. CDR3 residues: CASSLSEYGYTF. The CDR3 bases are TGTGCCAGCAGTTTGTCGGAGTATGGCTACACCTTC.

This clone turned up a few times. The chain links TRBV4-1 to TRBJ2-4, with 13 bases fitting TRBD2. CDR1 is MGHRA and CDR2 is YSYEKL in the germline V gene. The CDR3 is 18 amino acids. V lost 4 bases, J lost 1 base, and 7 bases stayed unmatched. The CDR3 reads CASSPRGTSGVAKNIQYF. In DNA form, the CDR3 reads TGCGCCAGCAGCCCCCGGGGGACTAGCGGGGTCGCCAAAAACATTCAGTACTTC.

The chain combines TRBV7-9 with TRBJ2-1; 7 nucleotides agree with TRBD2. Germline V gene data show CDR1 as SEHNR and CDR2 as FQNEAQ (reference sequence). The trim removed 2 bases at V and 10 bases at J, leaving 2 bases unmatched. The length of the CDR3 is 12 residues. CDR3 bases: TGTGCCAGCAGCTTAATGGGACTAGAGCAGTTCTTC. It yields the protein CASSLMGLEQFF.

The chain employs TRBV10-1 and TRBJ2-7; D possibly corresponds to TRBD1 (5 bases). This CDR3 contains 13 residues. The germline CDR1 and CDR2 sequences are WNHNN and SYGVQD (reference sequence). V was clipped by 1 base and J by 2 bases, with 6 bases between them. The CDR3 here is CASSELGAYEQYF. For the CDR3, the DNA is TGCGCCAGCAGTGAGTTAGGGGCCTACGAGCAGTACTTC.

The chain combines TRBV9 with TRBJ2-7, with 11 bases lining up with TRBD2. Germline CDR1 reads SGDLS; CDR2 reads YYNGEE. The CDR3 runs to 15 residues. The trim removed 0 bases at V and 1 base at J, leaving 0 bases unmatched. CDR3 region: CASSVGLAGSYEQYF. CDR3 DNA sequence: TGTGCCAGCAGCGTAGGACTAGCGGGGTCCTACGAGCAGTACTTC.

This sequence joins TRBV7-2 and TRBJ2-3, with D possibly TRBD1 on 6 matching bases. The germline CDR1 and CDR2 sequences are SGHTA and FQGNSA. The CDR3 consists of 12 residues. V was clipped by 6 bases and J by 5 bases, with 9 bases between them. The CDR3 loop is CASRGAGDTQYF. For the CDR3, the DNA is TGTGCCAGCAGGGGGGCCGGAGATACGCAGTATTTT.

V and J are TRBV6-5 and TRBJ1-2; 8 bases match TRBD1. Germline assignment: CDR1 MNHEY and CDR2 SVGAGI. This CDR3 contains 13 residues. The V and J ends lost 5 bases and 10 bases, in that order; junction bases with no gene match: 9. The CDR3 is CASSPDRDRYYTF. The CDR3 DNA follows: TGTGCCAGCAGTCCCGATCGGGACAGGTACTACACCTTC.

The DNA for the CDR3 is TGTGCCAGCAGTTACCTAAAGGGGGGCTCCTACAATGAGCAGTTCTTC. This translates into CASSYLKGGSYNEQFF. V gene TRBV6-5 combines with J gene TRBJ2-1; possibly TRBD1 or TRBD2 for D (6 bases each). Looked up from germline, CDR1 is MNHEY and CDR2 is SVGAGI. V lost 2 bases to trimming and J lost 0 bases, with 11 bases between them. This CDR3 has 16 residues.

The rearrangement joins TRBV29-1 to TRBJ2-3; D perhaps matches TRBD1 (6 bases). Germline assignment: CDR1 SQVTM and CDR2 ANQGSEA. Trimming took off 4 bases at V and 3 bases at J, with 20 bases between the two ends. This CDR3 comprises 16 residues. CDR3: CSVGGPQDSGTDTQYF. The CDR3 DNA reads as TGCAGCGTTGGGGGGCCTCAGGACAGTGGAACAGATACGCAGTATTTT.

This chain uses TRBV2 with TRBJ2-7, with D perhaps being TRBD1 or TRBD2 (5 bases each). The CDR3 extends over 10 amino acids. V was shortened by 9 bases and J by 9 bases, with 12 bases between the two germline ends. Germline V gene data show CDR1 as SNHLY and CDR2 as FYNNEI. CDR3 protein: CASSGTRQYF. The CDR3 coding sequence is TGTGCCAGTTCAGGGACGCGGCAGTACTTC. The variable domain in full, with the rest retrieved from reference TRBV2 and TRBJ2-7, is EPEVTQTPSHQVTQMGQEVILRCVPISNHLYFYWYRQILGQKVEFLVSFYNNEISEKSEIFDDQFSVERPDGSNFTLKIRSTKLEDSAMYFCASSGTRQYFGPGTRLTVT.

V is TRBV9 and J is TRBJ2-5; possible D gene TRBD2, 6 bases. Trimming stripped 0 bases from V and 4 bases from J, with 13 bases between. The CDR3 has 15 amino acids. In germline, CDR1 is SGDLS, CDR2 YYNGEE. The CDR3 DNA reads TGTGCCAGCAGCGTAGTTGGAGGGGCCGGAGAGACCCAGTACTTC. Its protein is CASSVVGGAGETQYF.

This chain connects TRBV18 to TRBJ1-3, with D unresolved. CDR3 length equals 15 residues. Trimming cost V 2 bases and J 0 bases, with 8 bases left between them. Per the germline V gene, CDR1 is KGHSH and CDR2 is LQKENI. CDR3 loop: CASSPLTDSGNTIYF. The DNA of the CDR3 is TGTGCCAGCTCACCATTGACCGACTCTGGAAACACCATATATTTT.

This clone has a single count. The chain joins TRBV13 to TRBJ1-5; D not certain. The V gene lost 0 bases and the J gene lost 1 base, with 7 bases spanning the gap. This CDR3 has 15 amino acids. In germline, CDR1 is PRHDT, CDR2 FYEKMQ (reference sequence). The CDR3 DNA reads as TGTGCCAGCAGCTTAGGAGGGTTGAGCAATCAGCCCCAGCATTTT. This translates into CASSLGGLSNQPQHF.

The chain recombines TRBV3-1 (or the pseudogene TRBV3-2) with TRBJ2-7; D may be TRBD2 (5 bases). Trimming removed 3 bases from V and 2 bases from J, with 14 bases in between. Germline-derived CDR1 and CDR2 are LGHDT and YNNKEL (reference sequence). The CDR3 runs to 15 residues. CDR3 amino acids: CASSHQSGSPYEQYF. The DNA of the CDR3 is TGTGCCAGCAGCCATCAGTCGGGATCCCCCTACGAGCAGTACTTC.

This clone was found once. The DNA of the CDR3 is TGTGCCAGCAGTCCCGGGACGCTGTCCACCGGGCAGTACTTC. It specifies CASSPGTLSTGQYF. The chain couples TRBV6-6 to TRBJ2-7, with D possibly called TRBD1 or TRBD2 (5 bases each). CDR1 is MNHNY and CDR2 is SVGAGI in the germline V gene (reference sequence). The V end was cut by 5 bases, the J end by 9 bases, with 20 bases between. The CDR3 covers 14 residues.